The sequence of this TCR beta chain was determined in a study of Graves' ophthalmopathy and Graves' hyperthyroidism (dated by TCRdb to 2017 to 2018). The study in broad terms: Peripheral blood was collected at initial diagnosis, before any treatment. The study used TCR beta repertoire signatures to distinguish Graves' ophthalmopathy from Graves' hyperthyroidism and to predict progression to ophthalmopathy. In total, approximately 140 blood samples were TCR-sequenced: under 45 ophthalmopathy, some 75 hyperthyroidism and some 17 hyperthyroidism-to-ophthalmopathy patients. Once sampling was done, hyperthyroidism patients were given methimazole at a starting dose of 30 mg daily, while ophthalmopathy patients were given high-dose intravenous methylprednisolone. In 6 or 7 hyperthyroidism patients, T-cell repertoires of thyroid tissue and blood were compared. A discovery set of 100 patients (under 45 ophthalmopathy, about 55 stable hyperthyroidism) was enrolled to explore V-J signatures distinguishing ophthalmopathy from hyperthyroidism. An independent validation cohort comprised about 20 hyperthyroidism patients and 17 patients who later progressed from hyperthyroidism to ophthalmopathy. For training and testing, the 110 or so patients in the discovery cohort were randomly divided in a 7:3 ratio. General findings and caveats noted by the study authors: Sample size was not predetermined statistically, and investigators were not blinded to group allocation. In validation, the model predicted ophthalmopathy progression with more than 70% sensitivity and around 72% specificity; roughly eleven predicted patients were CT-confirmed with GO in a median of approximately 6.2 months. In cross-validation, the 13-signature model distinguished ophthalmopathy from stable hyperthyroidism with approximately 90% sensitivity and about 81% specificity, while in the test set the corresponding values were about 80% and 75%. Most expanded thyroid clonotypes with frequency above 0.001 were also detected in blood, suggesting blood repertoires may reflect the thyroid immune response.

Turning to this clonotype: Its antigen is not yet known. No base quality information exists; no much larger clone differs at one position.

At the junction V is shortened by 5 bases and J by 0 bases, with 11 bases in between. Reading the germline V gene (reference sequence) gives CDR1 MNHEY and CDR2 SMNVEV. The CDR3, cysteine through phenylalanine, is 15 amino acids long. Left in the record is the CDR3 DNA by itself, 45 bases read in frame from the first base. TCR beta CDR3 regions were amplified from RNA transcripts for repertoire sequencing. The first round was an RT-PCR using HTBI primers with the Qiagen OneStep RT-PCR kit, and this first round was followed by a second-round multiplex PCR, then size selection and purification. Libraries were sequenced on an Illumina HiSeq2000 using paired-end 100 bp reads. Per the authors' processing: Reads were processed with SOAPnuke, discarding reads with adapters, uncalled bases, mean Phred below 15, or no exact constant-primer or identifier match. High-quality paired reads were merged with COPE v1.2.5. Each unique nucleotide sequence was defined as a clonotype, and clonotypes were aligned to IMGT TRB V, D and J references with MiTCR v1.1. Analysis was restricted to V-J combinations with a frequency above 0.0001, which covered roughly 99% of repertoires. For each V-J combination, a TCR clonal expansion and chaos score was defined as F50 clonal expansion divided by the chaos observed in the TCRdist matrix. Welch's t-statistics and random forest were used to reduce the features to about 14 V-J combinations, which were then used as input to a naive Bayes classifier. The Morisita-Horn index was used to measure how similar the thyroid and blood repertoires were. The public reads were reprocessed in TCRdb via fastp at Q25 and MiXCR, keeping in-frame beta chains. Every CDR3 protein is listed once, alongside the most common genes and DNA of its rows. What appears here as the V and J calls and clone size reflects TCRdb's work, not the paper's. The sample contains over 500,000 distinct CDR3 sequences, 20% to 25% of them found a single time. The ten biggest clones cover approximately 7% of the sample.

A patient counted as having stable hyperthyroidism if there was no progression to ophthalmopathy within 18 months of follow-up. The hyperthyroidism patients were 18 to 65 years old and newly diagnosed, with a disease duration of less than 2 months. Patients were excluded if they had other autoimmune diseases, uncontrolled infections, pregnancy or lactation. Clinical symptoms, serum thyroxine, TRAb, thyroid ultrasound and orbital computed tomography formed the basis of the diagnosis. Using Ficoll-Paque density gradient centrifugation, PBMCs were isolated from approximately 11 ml of fresh peripheral blood. Trizol reagent was used to extract the total RNA, and its quality was then checked on an Agilent 2100 Bioanalyzer.

The sequenced sample consisted of peripheral blood. The chain links TRBV27 with TRBJ1-5, and the D gene may be TRBD1, 5 bases matching. The sequence was collected from a woman younger than 30 with stable Graves' hyperthyroidism. Some clones in this sample may be carry-over from other donors' samples. Donor details come from another sample of the same person, matched by shared clones. The nucleotides are TGTGCCAGCAGTCCCCGACAGACTAGCAATCAGCCCCAGCATTTT. This sequence encodes CASSPRQTSNQPQHF.